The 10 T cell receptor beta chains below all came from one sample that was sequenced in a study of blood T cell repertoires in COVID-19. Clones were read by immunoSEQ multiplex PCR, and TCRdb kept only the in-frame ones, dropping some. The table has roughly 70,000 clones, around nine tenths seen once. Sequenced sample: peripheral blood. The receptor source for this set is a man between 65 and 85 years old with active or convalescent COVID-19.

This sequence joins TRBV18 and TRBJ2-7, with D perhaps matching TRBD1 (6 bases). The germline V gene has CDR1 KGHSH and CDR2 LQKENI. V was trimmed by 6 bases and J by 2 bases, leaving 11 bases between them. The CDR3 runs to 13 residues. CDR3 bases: TGTGCCAGCTCCAGGACAGATCCCTACGAGCAGTACTTC. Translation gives CASSRTDPYEQYF.

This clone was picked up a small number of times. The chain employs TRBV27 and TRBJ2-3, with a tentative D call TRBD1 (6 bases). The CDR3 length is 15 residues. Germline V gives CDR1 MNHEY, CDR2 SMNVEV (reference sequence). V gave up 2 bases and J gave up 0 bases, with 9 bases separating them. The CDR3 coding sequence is TGTGCCAGCAGTTTAAGGGGGACCAGCACAGATACGCAGTATTTT. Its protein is CASSLRGTSTDTQYF.

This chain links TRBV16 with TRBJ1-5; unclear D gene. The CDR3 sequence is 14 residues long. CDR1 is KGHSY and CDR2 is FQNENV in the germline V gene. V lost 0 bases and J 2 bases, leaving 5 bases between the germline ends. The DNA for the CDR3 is TGTGCCAGCAGCCAATCGTCGGGCAATCAGCCCCAGCATTTT. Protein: CASSQSSGNQPQHF.

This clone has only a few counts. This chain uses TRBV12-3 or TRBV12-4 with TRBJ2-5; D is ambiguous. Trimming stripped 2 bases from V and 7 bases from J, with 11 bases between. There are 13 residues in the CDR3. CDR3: CASSLTSYGTQYF. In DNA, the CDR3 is TGTGCCAGCAGTTTAACTTCCTACGGGACCCAGTACTTC.

The CDR3 bases are TGTGCCAGCAGCTTATTATCGGGTGTCTACGAGCAGTACTTC. It encodes CASSLLSGVYEQYF. The chain combines TRBV7-9 with TRBJ2-7; D not certain. The ends were cut back, 2 bases at V and 3 bases at J, with 11 bases in the middle. CDR1 is SEHNR and CDR2 is FQNEAQ in the germline V gene (reference sequence). The CDR3 contains 14 residues. The entire variable domain, with the rest obtained from reference TRBV7-9 and TRBJ2-7, is as follows: DTGVSQNPRHKITKRGQNVTFRCDPISEHNRLYWYRQTLGQGPEFLTYFQNEAQLEKSRLLSDRFSAERPKGSFSTLEIQRTEQGDSAMYLCASSLLSGVYEQYFGPGTRLTVT.

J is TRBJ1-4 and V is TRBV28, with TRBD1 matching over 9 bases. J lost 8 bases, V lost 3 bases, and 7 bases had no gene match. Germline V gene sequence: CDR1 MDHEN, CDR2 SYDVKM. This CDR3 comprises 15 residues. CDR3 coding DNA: TGTGCCAGCAGTTTCCAGGGACAGGGAGTGGAAAAACTGTTTTTT. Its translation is CASSFQGQGVEKLFF.

The CDR3 protein is CASSLGLAATNTGELFF. In DNA form, the CDR3 reads TGTGCCAGCAGCTTGGGACTAGCGGCGACGAACACCGGGGAGCTGTTTTTT. This chain uses TRBV5-5 with TRBJ2-2, with 9 bases lining up with TRBD2. Germline V gene data show CDR1 as SGHKS and CDR2 as YYEKEE (reference sequence). This CDR3 contains 17 residues. The V gene end was trimmed by 0 bases and the J gene end by 0 bases; junction bases not matched to a gene: 3. Drawing the rest from reference TRBV5-5 and TRBJ2-2, the complete variable domain is DAGVTQSPTHLIKTRGQQVTLRCSPISGHKSVSWYQQVLGQGPQFIFQYYEKEERGRGNFPDRFSARQFPNYSSELNVNALLLGDSALYLCASSLGLAATNTGELFFGEGSRLTVL.

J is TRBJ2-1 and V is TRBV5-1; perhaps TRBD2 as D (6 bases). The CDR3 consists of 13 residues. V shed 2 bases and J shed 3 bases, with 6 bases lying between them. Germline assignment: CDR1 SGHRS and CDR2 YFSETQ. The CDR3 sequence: CASSFGSYNEQFF. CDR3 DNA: TGCGCCAGCAGCTTCGGGAGCTACAATGAGCAGTTCTTC.

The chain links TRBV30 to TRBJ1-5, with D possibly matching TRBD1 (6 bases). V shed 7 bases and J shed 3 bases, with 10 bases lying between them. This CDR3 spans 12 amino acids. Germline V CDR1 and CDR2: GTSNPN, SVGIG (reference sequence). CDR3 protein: CASGTSNQPQHF. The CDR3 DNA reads TGTGCCTCCGGGACATCCAATCAGCCCCAGCATTTT.

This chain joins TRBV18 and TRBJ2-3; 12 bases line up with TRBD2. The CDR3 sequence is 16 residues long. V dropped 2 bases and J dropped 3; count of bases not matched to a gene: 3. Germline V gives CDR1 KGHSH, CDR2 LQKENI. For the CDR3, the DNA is TGTGCCAGCTCACCATCACTAGCGGGAGGTACAGATACGCAGTATTTT. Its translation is CASSPSLAGGTDTQYF.